A single sample gave rise to the 32 T cell receptor beta chains below, sequenced in a study of PD-L1 blockade in urothelial cancer. The table came from immunoSEQ multiplex PCR; TCRdb's copy has only in-frame clones and leaves some out. The data hold some 97,000 clones, with roughly nine tenths observed a single time. Sequences were derived from PBMCs, sampled around atezolizumab (anti-PD-L1) treatment. These receptors all stem from a woman older than 75 with urothelial cancer.

The V gene is TRBV19, the J gene TRBJ1-5; D gene ambiguous. Trimming removed 3 bases from V and 0 bases from J, with 15 bases in between. CDR3 size: 17 residues. The V gene's germline CDR1 is LNHDA and CDR2 SQIVND (reference sequence). CDR3 coding DNA: TGTGCCAGTAGTATCAGGATTACTTTCTCTAGCAATCAGCCCCAGCATTTT. Amino acid sequence: CASSIRITFSSNQPQHF.

This clone was seen a single time. The J gene is TRBJ1-1, the V gene TRBV10-1; D unresolved. The CDR3 sequence is 13 residues long. Germline V gene lookup returns CDR1 WNHNN and CDR2 SYGVQD (reference sequence). The germline V and J ends were trimmed by 6 bases and 2 bases, with 10 bases remaining between them. In DNA form, the CDR3 reads TGCGCCAGCAGCGCCAGACTTAACACTGAAGCTTTCTTT. Translation: CASSARLNTEAFF.

To note about this clone: A read error may produce the germline difference seen at one junction end. This chain joins TRBV29-1 and TRBJ2-2; D is possibly TRBD1 (6 bases). Germline V gives CDR1 SQVTM, CDR2 ANQGSEA. CDR3 length: 14 amino acids. This chain's CDR3 is CSVKDQGHTGELFF. The CDR3 nucleotides are TGCAGCGTTAAAGACCAGGGGCACACCGGGGAGCTGTTTTTT.

This chain uses TRBV4-1 with TRBJ1-2, with 7 bases aligning to TRBD1. Germline assignment: CDR1 MGHRA and CDR2 YSYEKL. The CDR3 loop spans 15 amino acids. V lost 1 base, J lost 4 bases, and 6 bases stayed unmatched. In DNA, the CDR3 is TGCGCCAGCAGCCAAGTGGCAGGGGGAGCCTATGGCTACACCTTC. Protein sequence: CASSQVAGGAYGYTF.

The chain links TRBV6-1 to TRBJ1-2; 9 positions agree with TRBD1. Trimming removed 11 bases from V and 8 bases from J; junction bases left unmatched: 9. Germline assignment: CDR1 MNHNS and CDR2 SASEGT. The CDR3 is 12 residues long. CDR3 sequence (DNA): TGTGCCGGGACGACAGGGGGACGCGGCTACACCTTC. Protein product: CAGTTGGRGYTF.

The chain uses TRBV11-3 and TRBJ2-3; 8 bases agree with TRBD2. V dropped 4 bases and J dropped 5; count of bases not matched to a gene: 2. CDR3 length: 13 amino acids. Germline CDR1 and CDR2: SGHNT and YENEEA. The CDR3: CASSYLAGDTQYF. DNA for the CDR3: TGTGCCAGCAGCTACCTAGCGGGAGATACGCAGTATTTT. The full variable domain, with the rest looked up from reference TRBV11-3 and TRBJ2-3, is EAGVVQSPRYKIIEKKQPVAFWCNPISGHNTLYWYLQNLGQGPELLIRYENEEAVDDSQLPKDRFSAERLKGVDSTLKIQPAELGDSAVYLCASSYLAGDTQYFGPGTRLTVL.

The chain couples TRBV9 to TRBJ2-1; TRBD2 matches at 9 bases. Germline V gene lookup returns CDR1 SGDLS and CDR2 YYNGEE. Losses at the gene ends were 4 bases for V and 8 bases for J; bases not matched to a gene: 10. The CDR3 runs to 15 residues. This CDR3 is CASSPLAGVGDEQFF. In DNA, the CDR3 is TGTGCCAGCAGCCCATTAGCGGGAGTTGGCGATGAGCAGTTCTTC.

The chain employs TRBV7-2 and TRBJ1-1; maybe TRBD1 (6 bases). V lost 5 bases to trimming and J lost 0 bases, with 13 bases between them. This CDR3 is 15 amino acids long. Per germline, CDR1 SGHTA and CDR2 FQGNSA. CDR3 bases: TGTGCCAGCAGCCAAGGGGGACCCTTGAACACTGAAGCTTTCTTT. This encodes CASSQGGPLNTEAFF.

DNA for the CDR3: TGTGCCAGCAGCTGGGGACAGGGGAGGTACGAGCAGTACTTC. The encoded protein is CASSWGQGRYEQYF. This chain connects TRBV5-6 to TRBJ2-7, with 10 bases matching TRBD1. Trimming cost V 3 bases and J 4 bases; bases outside gene matches: 4. Germline assignment: CDR1 SGHDT and CDR2 YYEEEE. The CDR3 runs to 14 residues.

The chain couples TRBV7-9 to TRBJ2-7; no clear D. From germline, CDR1 is SEHNR and CDR2 FQNEAQ (reference sequence). The CDR3 totals 14 residues. V was clipped by 1 base and J by 3 bases, with 10 bases between them. The CDR3 DNA follows: TGTGCCAGCAGCTTAGTTAACAGCAACTACGAGCAGTACTTC. It specifies CASSLVNSNYEQYF.

The CDR3 DNA reads as TGTGCCAGTAGTGCGCCGACAGGAAACAATGAAAAACTGTTTTTT. Its translation: CASSAPTGNNEKLFF. The chain is built from TRBV19 and TRBJ1-4, with D perhaps TRBD1 (6 bases). CDR1 is LNHDA and CDR2 is SQIVND in the germline V gene (reference sequence). The CDR3 is made up of 15 amino acids. V shed 5 bases and J shed 5 bases, with 15 bases lying between them.

The chain uses TRBV7-6 and TRBJ2-2; possible D gene TRBD2, 5 bases. In germline, CDR1 is SGHVS, CDR2 FNYEAQ. CDR3 size: 16 residues. V dropped 2 bases and J dropped 1 base, with 11 bases sitting between them. The CDR3 is CASSLRSSGNTGELFF. The CDR3 DNA follows: TGTGCCAGCAGCTTAAGATCGAGCGGGAACACCGGGGAGCTGTTTTTT.

This clone occurred once. The chain couples TRBV7-3 to TRBJ1-1; 7 bases map to TRBD1. In germline, CDR1 is SGHTA, CDR2 FQGTGA. Trimming at V came to 5 bases and at J to 4 bases, leaving 10 bases not matched to a gene. The CDR3 totals 15 residues. Here the CDR3 reads CASSPGQAGFTEAFF. The CDR3 DNA reads as TGTGCCAGCAGCCCCGGACAGGCAGGCTTCACTGAAGCTTTCTTT.

The V and J genes are TRBV7-2 and TRBJ2-7, with D hard to call. Germline V gene sequence: CDR1 SGHTA, CDR2 FQGNSA. V lost 3 bases, J lost 4 bases, and 4 bases lay in between. This CDR3 is built from 11 residues. CDR3 bases: TGTGCCAGCAGCTTGGAGTACGAGCAGTACTTC. Its protein is CASSLEYEQYF. The entire variable domain, with the rest obtained from reference TRBV7-2 and TRBJ2-7, is as follows: GAGVSQSPSNKVTEKGKDVELRCDPISGHTALYWYRQSLGQGLEFLIYFQGNSAPDKSGLPSDRFSAERTGGSVSTLTIQRTQQEDSAVYLCASSLEYEQYFGPGTRLTVT.

V is TRBV10-3 and J is TRBJ2-1, with 8 bases matching TRBD2. Germline trimming cut 2 bases from V and 2 bases from J; bases unmatched to any gene: 2. The germline V gene has CDR1 ENHRY and CDR2 SYGVKD. This CDR3 is 15 amino acids long. The CDR3 sequence: CAISEREGAYNEQFF. As DNA, the CDR3 is TGTGCCATCAGTGAGCGGGAGGGCGCCTACAATGAGCAGTTCTTC.

This clone has more than one count but fewer than ten. This sequence joins TRBV10-3 and TRBJ1-1; 7 nucleotides line up with TRBD1. With 6 bases clipped from V and 0 bases from J, the junction kept 4 bases outside the gene matches. Germline CDR1 is ENHRY and CDR2 is SYGVKD. This CDR3 contains 14 residues. The CDR3 spells CAISLQGMNTEAFF. DNA of the CDR3: TGTGCCATCAGCCTACAGGGGATGAACACTGAAGCTTTCTTT.

The V call is TRBV5-6, the J call TRBJ2-4, with TRBD2 matching over 7 bases. This CDR3 region has 17 residues. The germline CDR1 and CDR2 sequences are SGHDT and YYEEEE. V lost 4 bases, J lost 7 bases, and 17 bases stayed unmatched. Written as DNA, the CDR3 is TGTGCCAGCAGCCCGGGTTTTTCTAGCGGAAAAGGGAACATTCAGTACTTC. It is translated as CASSPGFSSGKGNIQYF.

This chain links TRBV5-1 with TRBJ2-2; 8 nucleotides align to TRBD2. This CDR3 is built from 15 residues. Trimming took 0 bases from V and 6 from J; bases not matched to a gene: 4. Germline V gives CDR1 SGHRS, CDR2 YFSETQ. The CDR3: CASSLELAAAGELFF. The CDR3 DNA sequence: TGCGCCAGCAGCTTGGAACTAGCGGCCGCCGGGGAGCTGTTTTTT.

The chain couples TRBV11-3 to TRBJ2-1; D is unclear. This CDR3 has 13 amino acids. Germline V lookup: CDR1 SGHNT, CDR2 YENEEA. The germline V and J ends were trimmed by 5 bases and 5 bases, with 10 bases remaining between them. The DNA for the CDR3 is TGTGCCAGCAGCACTGAGATAGACAATGAGCAGTTCTTC. Translated, it gives CASSTEIDNEQFF.

The chain links TRBV27 to TRBJ2-2; 9 bases line up with TRBD2. Trimming cost V 1 base and J 0 bases; bases outside gene matches: 3. There are 17 residues in the CDR3. Germline V lookup: CDR1 MNHEY, CDR2 SMNVEV (reference sequence). CDR3 loop: CASSLFSSGANTGELFF. CDR3 coding DNA: TGTGCCAGCAGTTTATTTTCTAGCGGGGCGAACACCGGGGAGCTGTTTTTT.

This chain joins TRBV5-6 and TRBJ2-1; 9 positions agree with TRBD1. Germline-derived CDR1 and CDR2 are SGHDT and YYEEEE. Trimming at V came to 4 bases and at J to 5 bases, leaving 7 bases not matched to a gene. This CDR3 has 15 amino acids. The DNA of the CDR3 is TGTGCCAGCAGCGGGGGGACAGGGCGTCACAATGAGCAGTTCTTC. It translates to CASSGGTGRHNEQFF. Full variable domain (outside the CDR3, taken from reference TRBV5-6 and TRBJ2-1): DAGVTQSPTHLIKTRGQQVTLRCSPKSGHDTVSWYQQALGQGPQFIFQYYEEEERQRGNFPDRFSGHQFPNYSSELNVNALLLGDSALYLCASSGGTGRHNEQFFGPGTRLTVL.

The V call is TRBV7-2, the J call TRBJ1-2; D unclear. The CDR3 consists of 14 residues. Germline V lookup: CDR1 SGHTA, CDR2 FQGNSA. Trimming pared 1 base from V and 2 bases from J, leaving 8 bases between. As DNA, the CDR3 is TGTGCCAGCAGCTTAGTTGCAGGCAACTATGGCTACACCTTC. Translated: CASSLVAGNYGYTF.

The chain combines TRBV13 with TRBJ2-7; tentatively, D is TRBD2 (5 bases). The V gene lost 3 bases and the J gene lost 2 bases, with 8 bases spanning the gap. The CDR3 is 13 residues long. Germline CDR1 PRHDT, CDR2 FYEKMQ (reference sequence). CDR3 protein: CASSLRVAYEQYF. The CDR3 DNA follows: TGTGCCAGCAGCTTGCGGGTTGCCTACGAGCAGTACTTC.

CDR3 amino acids: CASSPYRALGNTEAFF. In nucleotides, the CDR3 is TGTGCCAGCAGCCCGTACAGGGCGTTGGGAAACACTGAAGCTTTCTTT. The V call is TRBV5-6, the J call TRBJ1-1; maybe TRBD1 (6 bases). The CDR3 has 16 amino acids. V dropped 4 bases and J dropped 2 bases, with 18 bases sitting between them. Per germline, CDR1 SGHDT and CDR2 YYEEEE.

The V and J genes are TRBV28 and TRBJ2-1; the match to TRBD2 covers 11 bases. The CDR3 totals 14 residues. Trimming at V came to 6 bases and at J to 3 bases, leaving 1 base not matched to a gene. Germline values: CDR1 MDHEN, CDR2 SYDVKM. CDR3: CASRLAGDYNEQFF. The CDR3 DNA reads as TGTGCCAGCAGACTAGCGGGAGACTACAATGAGCAGTTCTTC.

The chain couples TRBV7-9 to TRBJ1-2, with D possibly being TRBD1 (6 bases). V was shortened by 5 bases and J by 2 bases, with 12 bases between the two germline ends. The V gene's germline CDR1 is SEHNR and CDR2 FQNEAQ (reference sequence). The CDR3 length is 14 residues. DNA of the CDR3: TGTGCCAGCAGCCCAGCTACAGGGAACTATGGCTACACCTTC. Translated, it gives CASSPATGNYGYTF.

The chain recombines TRBV2 with TRBJ2-2; the match to TRBD2 covers 8 bases. Trimming cost V 4 bases and J 8 bases; bases outside gene matches: 9. Germline V lookup: CDR1 SNHLY, CDR2 FYNNEI. CDR3 length equals 15 residues. CDR3 region: CASSALGRASGELFF. The CDR3 bases are TGTGCCAGCAGTGCCCTCGGGAGGGCCTCAGGGGAGCTGTTTTTT. The full variable domain, in which reference TRBV2 and TRBJ2-2 provide the parts outside the CDR3, is EPEVTQTPSHQVTQMGQEVILRCVPISNHLYFYWYRQILGQKVEFLVSFYNNEISEKSEIFDDQFSVERPDGSNFTLKIRSTKLEDSAMYFCASSALGRASGELFFGEGSRLTVL.

The V gene is TRBV9, the J gene TRBJ2-1; 10 bases are a match to TRBD1. This CDR3 has 14 amino acids. With V trimmed by 2 bases and J by 9 bases, 5 bases remained unmatched. Germline values: CDR1 SGDLS, CDR2 YYNGEE. The CDR3 here is CASSVRTGGGEQFF. The CDR3 nucleotides read TGTGCCAGCAGCGTGAGGACAGGGGGGGGTGAGCAGTTCTTC.

This clone was seen a single time. The chain employs TRBV6-5 and TRBJ2-1; possibly TRBD2 for D (6 bases). Per the germline V gene, CDR1 is MNHEY and CDR2 is SVGAGI. V lost 6 bases and J lost 0, with 12 bases in between. This CDR3 contains 15 residues. In DNA form, the CDR3 reads TGTGCCAGCAGCTCAGCGGGTAGCTCCTACAATGAGCAGTTCTTC. This gives the protein CASSSAGSSYNEQFF.

The CDR3 DNA follows: TGTGCCTCAAGGACAGATTCAACTAATGAAAAACTGTTTTTT. Its protein is CASRTDSTNEKLFF. The V call is TRBV10-3, the J call TRBJ1-4; D may be TRBD1 (6 bases). The germline V and J ends were trimmed by 11 bases and 0 bases, with 13 bases remaining between them. There are 14 residues in the CDR3. CDR1 and CDR2 from the germline V gene are ENHRY and SYGVKD.

This clone occurred a few times. The gene calls are TRBV30 and TRBJ1-1; D is unclear. This CDR3 has 11 residues. V gave up 5 bases and J gave up 5 bases, with 9 bases separating them. Germline V gene data show CDR1 as GTSNPN and CDR2 as SVGIG (reference sequence). This CDR3 reads CAWAGMTEAFF. The CDR3 DNA sequence: TGTGCCTGGGCAGGTATGACTGAAGCTTTCTTT.

This clone came up once. This chain joins TRBV6-5 and TRBJ1-2, with D perhaps TRBD1 (6 bases). CDR1 and CDR2 from the germline V gene are MNHEY and SVGAGI. The CDR3 runs to 14 residues. The V end was cut by 5 bases, the J end by 4 bases, with 14 bases between. This CDR3 is CASSPGTGSYGYTF. The CDR3 bases are TGTGCCAGCAGTCCGGGCACAGGGTCCTATGGCTACACCTTC.